This TCR beta chain was found in a study of T-cell reconstitution after alpha-beta-depleted transplantation in children. Study-wide results and caveats: In some patients, recipient T cells and intrathymic progenitors surviving conditioning explained high day-60 diversity. A year had passed since transplant, and T-cell counts and diversity by then came mostly from newly produced T cells. Where alpha-beta T cells came from about two months after transplant was reportedly several hundred expanded graft clones.

A library of TCRbeta sequences, prepared with unique molecular identifiers, was generated. TCRdb re-called the PCR reads with MiXCR, one entry per CDR3 protein. The data hold over 85,000 distinct CDR3 sequences, with about 6.8% observed a single time. Trimming at V came to 3 bases and at J to 4 bases, leaving 0 bases not matched to a gene. This CDR3 region has 12 residues. CDR1 DFQATT and CDR2 SNEGSKA come from the germline V gene (reference sequence). This clonotype was counted many times. No antigen is known for it. The sequencing used PBMCs, collected before TCRalphabeta/CD19-depleted stem cell transplant. The receptor was isolated from a boy aged 2 to 10 with acute lymphoblastic leukemia, due to receive a stem cell transplant. The genes are TRBV20-1 and TRBJ1-3; TRBD1 agrees at 7 bases. CDR3 protein: CSARTGGNTIYF. As DNA, the CDR3 is TGCAGTGCTAGGACAGGGGGAAACACCATATATTTT.